This is a list of T cell receptor beta chains from one sample in a study of regulatory dendritic cells for organ transplantation. The data were produced by immunoSEQ multiplex PCR, yet TCRdb's version contains in-frame clones alone and is incomplete. The table shows 11,000 or so clones, with roughly two thirds occurring only once. The sample was memory CD8+ T cells from blood. Receptors were obtained from a human donor in good health. Each CDR3 is given with its conserved first and last residue. D genes are given only for firm matches. The size field is filled for only some rows; it gives once, few, many or a size class.

D gene | J gene | clone size | V gene | CDR3 length | CDR3 DNA | CDR3 protein
TRBD1 | TRBJ1-1 | NA | TRBV29-1 | 12 | TGCAGCGCAAGTACAGGGGGGACTGAAGCTTTCTTT | CSASTGGTEAFF
NA | TRBJ2-2 | NA | TRBV18 | 19 | TGTGCCAGCTCACCATCCATCCACCCAGGGCCAGCGAACACCGGGGAGCTGTTTTTT | CASSPSIHPGPANTGELFF
NA | TRBJ1-5 | few | TRBV28 | 16 | TGTGCCAGCAGTTTAGGTGTCAGGGAACCTAATCAGCCCCAGCATTTT | CASSLGVREPNQPQHF
NA | TRBJ1-5 | NA | TRBV6-7 | 15 | TGTGCCAGCAGTTATGGACCCGGGTACAATCAGCCCCAGCATTTT | CASSYGPGYNQPQHF
TRBD2 | TRBJ2-1 | NA | TRBV4-2 | 15 | TGTGCCAGCAGCTTTGGACTAGCGGAAAACAATGAGCAGTTCTTC | CASSFGLAENNEQFF
NA | TRBJ1-1 | NA | TRBV27 | 13 | TGTGCCAGCAGTACGGGTGGGGCCACTGAAGCTTTCTTT | CASSTGGATEAFF
TRBD2 | TRBJ2-1 | NA | TRBV7-9 | 16 | TGTGCCAGCAGCTTAAGTTTCGGGGGGGCCTCGGATGAGCAGTTCTTC | CASSLSFGGASDEQFF
TRBD1 | TRBJ1-2 | NA | TRBV7-3 | 13 | TGTGCCAGCAGCTTAGGGACAGGGGATGGCTACACCTTC | CASSLGTGDGYTF
NA | TRBJ1-2 | NA | TRBV14 | 14 | TGTGCCAGCAGCCAAGATCTCGCAAACTATGGCTACACCTTC | CASSQDLANYGYTF
NA | TRBJ2-3 | NA | TRBV19 | 14 | TGTGCCAGTAGTCCCCGACTTTCTACAGATACGCAGTATTTT | CASSPRLSTDTQYF
TRBD2 | TRBJ2-5 | NA | TRBV6-6 | 16 | TGTGCCAGCAGTTACTCGGCTAGCGGGGCCGCTGGGACCCAGTACTTC | CASSYSASGAAGTQYF
NA | TRBJ2-6 | NA | TRBV4-3 | 17 | TGCGCCAGCAGCCAAGAGGGTAGCGGCTCTGGGGCCAACGTCCTGACTTTC | CASSQEGSGSGANVLTF
NA | TRBJ2-3 | NA | TRBV20-1 | 10 | TGCAGTGCCCTATCAGATACGCAGTATTTT | CSALSDTQYF
NA | TRBJ1-2 | NA | TRBV11-2 | 13 | TGTGCCAGCAGCTTAGATGACGTCGGTGGCTACACCTTC | CASSLDDVGGYTF
NA | TRBJ2-3 | NA | TRBV2 | 14 | TGTGCCATCGTGGGCCCCTGGGGAAGAGATACGCAGTATTTT | CAIVGPWGRDTQYF
NA | TRBJ2-1 | medium-sized | TRBV28 | 15 | TGTGCCAGCAGTTTACTTCAGACAGGAGCCAATGAGCAGTTCTTC | CASSLLQTGANEQFF
NA | TRBJ2-7 | NA | TRBV7-3 | 13 | TGTGCCAGCAGCTTAACAGGGGGCTACGAGCAGTACTTC | CASSLTGGYEQYF
NA | TRBJ1-2 | large | TRBV30 | 15 | TGTGCCTGGAGTGTACATAGGTCAGCTAACTATGGCTACACCTTC | CAWSVHRSANYGYTF
NA | TRBJ1-2 | NA | TRBV29-1 | 13 | TGCAGCGTTCCGGGGGCAAAAGACTATGGCTACACCTTC | CSVPGAKDYGYTF
TRBD1 | TRBJ1-5 | NA | TRBV29-1 | 14 | TGCAGCGTTGAATGGACAGGGGGGGATCAGCCCCAGCATTTT | CSVEWTGGDQPQHF
TRBD1 | TRBJ2-7 | NA | TRBV28 | 15 | TGTGCCAGCAGTTGGGGACAGGGACTCTCCTACGAGCAGTACTTC | CASSWGQGLSYEQYF
NA | TRBJ1-2 | once | TRBV30 | 12 | TGTGCCTGGAGTCCGTCCAAGGCCGGCTACACCTTC | CAWSPSKAGYTF